This T cell receptor (beta chain) was obtained from a study of control samples from healthy donors and cancer patients. Generated by immunoSEQ multiplex PCR, the TCRdb table keeps only in-frame clones and is missing some. Of 100,000 to 150,000 clones listed, roughly 92% are singletons. This CDR3 contains 14 residues. V was trimmed by 0 bases and J by 5 bases, leaving 8 bases between them. Per germline, CDR1 SGHKS and CDR2 YYEKEE (reference sequence). The TCR comes from a man aged 18 to 30 in good health. The sequencing sample was made of blood. The chain carries TRBV5-5 and TRBJ1-4; the D is unclear. The DNA of the CDR3 is TGTGCCAGCAGCTTGGAGTGGGGAAATGAAAAACTGTTTTTT. It is translated as CASSLEWGNEKLFF.